This T cell receptor (beta chain) was captured by sequencing in a study of shared clonotypes between healthy human individuals. Study details: Per donor, CD8 memory used one plate, CD8 naive used two, CD4 memory used three and CD4 naive used three.

When replicate PCRs were run on sorted subsets, they used about 200 ng DNA, 30,000 to 35,000 T cell genomes. TCRdb's table, derived via immunoSEQ multiplex PCR, lists solely in-frame clones and lacks some. The sample records millions of clones, more than 80% being singletons. A word on this clone: The identical CDR3 is also encoded by other nucleotide sequences in the sample.

The V gene's germline CDR1 is SGHTA and CDR2 FQGNSA. The ends were cut back, 2 bases at V and 0 bases at J, with 8 bases in the middle. The CDR3 totals 15 residues. The gene calls are TRBV7-2 and TRBJ2-1; perhaps TRBD2 as D (5 bases). The clonotype was recovered from a man between 18 and 29 years old in good health. Some clones in this sample may be carry-over from other donors' samples. Input material: naive CD4+ T cells from PBMCs. Indicated subset: CD45RA+ positively selected. CDR3 DNA: TGTGCCAGCAGCTTAACCGGGGACTCCTACAATGAGCAGTTCTTC. This codes for CASSLTGDSYNEQFF.